Listed below are T cell receptor beta chains from one sample, sequenced in a study of blood T cell repertoires in COVID-19. TCRdb's table, derived via immunoSEQ multiplex PCR, lists solely in-frame clones and lacks some. This table has 200,000 to 250,000 clones, roughly 90% appearing once. Source material: peripheral blood. All receptors come from a woman aged 60-75 years with acute or convalescent COVID-19. The CDR3 runs from the conserved cysteine through the conserved F or W. A D gene is named only where the DNA matches it firmly. The size entry is marked missing in some rows and otherwise reads once, few, many or a size class.

TRBD2,NA,TRBJ2-1,TRBV3-1/TRBV3-2,CASSPPGAGGIYNEQFF,TGTGCCAGCAGCCCTCCAGGTGCGGGGGGCATATACAATGAGCAGTTCTTC
TRBD2,NA,TRBJ2-3,TRBV4-3,CASSQRAGEPDTQYF,TGCGCCAGCAGCCAAAGGGCGGGAGAGCCAGATACGCAGTATTTT
NA,NA,TRBJ1-6,TRBV6-5,CASSFRGENSPLHF,TGTGCCAGCAGCTTCAGGGGCGAGAATTCACCCCTCCACTTT
TRBD1,NA,TRBJ1-6,TRBV18,CASSPAGQDNSPLHF,TGTGCCAGCTCACCAGCGGGACAGGATAATTCACCCCTCCACTTT
TRBD1,NA,TRBJ1-1,TRBV19,CASSRQGANTEAFF,TGTGCCAGTAGTAGACAGGGGGCTAACACTGAAGCTTTCTTT
NA,NA,TRBJ2-7,TRBV30,CAWSVRAGFEQYF,TGTGCCTGGAGTGTAAGGGCGGGATTCGAGCAGTACTTC
TRBD2,once,TRBJ2-5,TRBV9,CASSAGTSGIRETQYF,TGTGCCAGCAGCGCCGGGACTAGCGGGATCCGGGAGACCCAGTACTTC
TRBD1,NA,TRBJ2-1,TRBV27,CASSFGTGLYNEQFF,TGTGCCAGCAGTTTCGGGACAGGGCTCTACAATGAGCAGTTCTTC
NA,NA,TRBJ2-2,TRBV2,CASRADSNTGELFF,TGTGCCAGCAGAGCCGACAGTAACACCGGGGAGCTGTTTTTT
TRBD1,few,TRBJ1-2,TRBV28,CASSSQGGGYTF,TGTGCCAGCAGTTCCCAGGGGGGTGGCTACACCTTC
TRBD2,NA,TRBJ2-3,TRBV19,CASSTKLAGGQDTQYF,TGTGCCAGTAGTACCAAGCTAGCGGGGGGGCAAGATACGCAGTATTTT
NA,NA,TRBJ2-5,TRBV6-1,CASSDPGQSETQYF,TGTGCCAGCAGTGACCCTGGACAGTCGGAGACCCAGTACTTC
TRBD1,once,TRBJ1-1,TRBV29-1,CSAWTGNTEAFF,TGCAGCGCTTGGACAGGCAACACTGAAGCTTTCTTT
TRBD1,NA,TRBJ1-2,TRBV9,CASSATGVYGYTF,TGTGCCAGCAGCGCGACAGGGGTCTATGGCTACACCTTC
TRBD1,NA,TRBJ2-3,TRBV24-1,CATSDLGQGLTDTQYF,TGTGCCACCAGTGATCTGGGACAGGGTTTGACAGATACGCAGTATTTT
NA,NA,TRBJ2-5,TRBV4-3,CASSQEPGSEVETQYF,TGCGCCAGCAGCCAAGAGCCGGGGTCCGAGGTAGAGACCCAGTACTTC
TRBD2,NA,TRBJ2-5,TRBV7-8,CASSFIYTLAGGPKETQYF,TGTGCCAGCAGCTTCATTTACACCCTAGCGGGGGGCCCCAAAGAGACCCAGTACTTC
TRBD2,NA,TRBJ2-3,TRBV4-1,CASSQGRSGSGTDTQYF,TGCGCCAGCAGCCAGGGGCGGAGCGGGAGCGGCACAGATACGCAGTATTTT